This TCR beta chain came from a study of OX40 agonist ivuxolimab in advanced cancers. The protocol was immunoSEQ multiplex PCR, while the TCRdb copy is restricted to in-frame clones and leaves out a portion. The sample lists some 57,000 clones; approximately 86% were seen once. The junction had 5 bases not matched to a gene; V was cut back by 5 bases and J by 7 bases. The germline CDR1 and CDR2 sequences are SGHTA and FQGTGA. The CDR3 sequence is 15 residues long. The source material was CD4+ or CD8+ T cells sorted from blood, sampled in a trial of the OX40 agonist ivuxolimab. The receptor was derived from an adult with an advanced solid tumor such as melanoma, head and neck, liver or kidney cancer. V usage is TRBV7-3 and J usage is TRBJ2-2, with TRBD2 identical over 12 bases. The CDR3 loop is CASSPRTSGVGELFF. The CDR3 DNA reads TGTGCCAGCAGCCCTCGGACTAGCGGGGTCGGGGAGCTGTTTTTT.